The 18 T cell receptor beta chains given below trace back to one sample, sequenced in a study of identical twins. MiXCR, run by TCRdb on the 5' RACE reads, gives a single entry per CDR3 protein. This table holds hundreds of thousands of distinct CDR3 sequences, 6% to 9% found once. This same sample was also taken into another study, of yellow fever vaccine responses in identical twins.

Sequencing input: memory (CD45RO+) T cells sorted from blood. The receptors here all came from a woman under 30 in good health.

The V and J genes are TRBV4-2 and TRBJ1-2, with a possible D match to TRBD1 (6 bases). CDR1 LGHNA and CDR2 YNFKEQ come from the germline V gene. With 0 bases removed from V and 5 bases from J, the gap between germline ends came to 19 bases. The CDR3 contains 17 residues. As DNA, the CDR3 is TGTGCCAGCAGCCAAGATTTTAGCCCAGACAGGCTTTATGGCTACACCTTC. Translation gives CASSQDFSPDRLYGYTF.

This clonotype was recorded at least ten times. The chain uses TRBV6-1 and TRBJ1-1; D is possibly TRBD1 (5 bases). Trimming removed 7 bases from V and 0 bases from J, with 15 bases in between. Germline CDR1 reads MNHNS; CDR2 reads SASEGT. CDR3 size: 15 residues. CDR3 sequence reads: CASNPWGSVNTEAFF. Here the CDR3 DNA reads TGTGCCAGCAACCCCTGGGGCAGTGTGAACACTGAAGCTTTCTTT.

The table lists this clonotype with a few counts. The rearrangement links TRBV3-1 to TRBJ2-1; D is ambiguous. With 0 bases removed from V and 7 bases from J, the gap between germline ends came to 16 bases. Germline-derived CDR1 and CDR2 are LGHDT and YNNKEL (reference sequence). CDR3 size: 16 residues. This chain's CDR3 is CASSQDPSSRRNEQFF. In nucleotides, the CDR3 is TGTGCCAGCAGCCAAGATCCATCCAGCCGTCGTAATGAGCAGTTCTTC.

The chain employs TRBV19 and TRBJ2-5; TRBD1 is a possible D gene (6 bases). There are 14 residues in the CDR3. Germline lookup yields CDR1 LNHDA and CDR2 SQIVND (reference sequence). Trimming left V 7 bases short and J 4 bases short, with 16 bases between. The CDR3 DNA reads as TGTGCCAGTACCTCCTTAGGGGGACGAGAGACCCAGTACTTC. This encodes CASTSLGGRETQYF. The entire variable domain, with the rest obtained from reference TRBV19 and TRBJ2-5, is as follows: DGGITQSPKYLFRKEGQNVTLSCEQNLNHDAMYWYRQDPGQGLRLIYYSQIVNDFQKGDIAEGYSVSREKKESFPLTVTSAQKNPTAFYLCASTSLGGRETQYFGPGTRLLVL.

This clonotype was seen repeatedly, ten times or more. The chain uses TRBV11-2 and TRBJ2-6; no clear D. CDR1 SGHAT and CDR2 FQNNGV come from the germline V gene. V gave up 0 bases and J gave up 0 bases, with 12 bases separating them. This CDR3 region has 18 residues. The CDR3 DNA follows: TGTGCCAGCAGCTTAGAACGGACGGCCAGCTCTGGGGCCAACGTCCTGACTTTC. Its protein is CASSLERTASSGANVLTF.

This clonotype has at least ten counts. The gene calls are TRBV27 and TRBJ2-3; D might be TRBD2 (6 bases). CDR1 and CDR2 (germline): MNHEY, SMNVEV (reference sequence). The V end was cut by 2 bases, the J end by 1 base, with 10 bases between. This CDR3 comprises 15 residues. For the CDR3, the DNA is TGTGCCAGCAGTTTAACGGACTATCGCACAGATACGCAGTATTTT. Translation: CASSLTDYRTDTQYF.

In the case of this clonotype: A read error is possible here, since a much larger clone lies one base away. The rearrangement joins TRBV20-1 to TRBJ2-1; 8 nucleotides match TRBD2. After removal of 0 bases from V and 8 bases from J, the junction contained 9 bases not matched to a gene. The length of the CDR3 is 15 residues. Per germline, CDR1 DFQATT and CDR2 SNEGSKA (reference sequence). CDR3 residues: CSARDPQRGNYEQFF. As DNA, the CDR3 is TGCAGTGCTAGAGACCCCCAGCGGGGGAACTATGAGCAGTTCTTC.

The CDR3 reads CASTVVLNQPQHF. CDR3 nucleotide sequence: TGTGCCAGTACGGTGGTCCTCAATCAGCCCCAGCATTTT. The J gene is TRBJ1-5, the V gene TRBV2; D remains ambiguous. The CDR3 is 13 amino acids. V dropped 9 bases and J dropped 3 bases, with 12 bases sitting between them. Looked up from germline, CDR1 is SNHLY and CDR2 is FYNNEI.

At least ten counts were recorded for this clonotype. The genes are TRBV20-1 and TRBJ1-5; 10 nucleotides match TRBD1. V shed 3 bases, J shed 2 bases, and the junction held 10 bases outside the gene matches. Germline V gene data show CDR1 as DFQATT and CDR2 as SNEGSKA (reference sequence). This CDR3 is 17 amino acids long. The CDR3 nucleotides are TGCAGTGCTAGTGAGAGACAGGGGGCCGGACGCAATCAGCCCCAGCATTTT. It codes for CSASERQGAGRNQPQHF.

The CDR3 loop reads CASSNRNEQYF. CDR3 sequence (DNA): TGTGCCAGCAGTAACCGTAACGAGCAGTACTTC. The V gene is TRBV6-2 or TRBV6-3, the J gene TRBJ2-7, with D unclear. This CDR3 comprises 11 residues. Trimming left V 5 bases short and J 5 bases short, with 7 bases between. CDR1 is MNHEY, CDR2 SVGEGT, per germline.

The J gene is TRBJ2-7, the V gene TRBV20-1; TRBD2 matches at 7 bases. The CDR3 totals 14 residues. V was pared by 3 bases and J by 4 bases, with 9 bases of the junction left unmatched. CDR1 and CDR2 (germline): DFQATT, SNEGSKA (reference sequence). CDR3 sequence: CSASLRGSGYEQYF. DNA for the CDR3: TGCAGTGCTAGTCTGCGCGGGAGTGGTTACGAGCAGTACTTC.

This clonotype was counted at least ten times. The chain links TRBV4-3 to TRBJ1-4; D is ambiguous. The V gene lost 4 bases and the J gene lost 6 bases, with 15 bases spanning the gap. The CDR3 is 15 residues long. The germline gives CDR1 LGHNA, CDR2 YSLEER. The CDR3 region is CASSPSADGYEKLFF. Written as DNA, the CDR3 is TGCGCCAGCAGCCCCTCGGCAGACGGATATGAAAAACTGTTTTTT.

This clonotype came up once. The CDR3 spells CASRLESSGNEQFF. CDR3 DNA sequence: TGTGCCAGCAGGTTAGAGTCTAGCGGCAATGAGCAGTTCTTC. The chain links TRBV2 to TRBJ2-1; TRBD2 aligns across 7 bases. With V trimmed by 6 bases and J by 6 bases, 8 bases remained unmatched. Germline assignment: CDR1 SNHLY and CDR2 FYNNEI. The CDR3 loop spans 14 amino acids.

This clonotype was recorded many times. The CDR3 loop is CASSSANQPQHF. As DNA, the CDR3 is TGTGCCAGCAGCAGTGCCAATCAGCCCCAGCATTTT. V gene TRBV12-3 or TRBV12-4 combines with J gene TRBJ1-5; D uncertain. V shed 6 bases and J shed 3 bases, with 6 bases lying between them. CDR3 length: 12 amino acids.

This clonotype was seen ten or more times. The rearrangement links TRBV29-1 to TRBJ2-7; TRBD2 matches 7 bases. V lost 8 bases to trimming and J lost 4 bases; unmatched junction nucleotides: 11. The CDR3 covers 13 residues. Germline CDR1 reads SQVTM; CDR2 reads ANQGSEA. The CDR3 spells CSFGAGLGYEQYF. In DNA, the CDR3 is TGCAGCTTTGGGGCCGGACTAGGTTACGAGCAGTACTTC.

This clonotype showed up many times. The chain uses TRBV5-1 and TRBJ2-1, with D possibly TRBD2 on 5 matching bases. The CDR3 contains 12 residues. Trimming removed 0 bases from V and 7 bases from J, with 5 bases in between. Germline assignment: CDR1 SGHRS and CDR2 YFSETQ. The CDR3 DNA sequence: TGCGCCAGCAGCTTGGGAGGGAATGAGCAGTTCTTC. Its translation is CASSLGGNEQFF.

The chain employs TRBV3-1 and TRBJ2-1, with 8 bases identical to TRBD2. This CDR3 spans 16 amino acids. Trimming took 1 base from V and 4 from J; bases not matched to a gene: 6. CDR1 is LGHDT, CDR2 YNNKEL, per germline (reference sequence). The DNA for the CDR3 is TGTGCCAGCAGCCAAGGTAGAAGCGGGGGTTACAATGAGCAGTTCTTC. Protein sequence: CASSQGRSGGYNEQFF.

The chain joins TRBV20-1 to TRBJ1-2, with D possibly matching TRBD1 (5 bases). The CDR3 is 12 residues long. Germline V gene sequence: CDR1 DFQATT, CDR2 SNEGSKA (reference sequence). V was trimmed by 2 bases and J by 4 bases, leaving 8 bases between them. CDR3 amino acids: CSARTGGYGYTF. CDR3 nucleotides: TGCAGTGCTAGAACCGGGGGCTATGGCTACACCTTC.